This T cell receptor (beta chain) was recovered during a study of control samples from healthy donors and cancer patients. CDR3 size: 17 residues. Germline assignment: CDR1 MDHEN and CDR2 SYDVKM. Trimming removed 0 bases from V and 6 bases from J; junction bases left unmatched: 13. Here immunoSEQ multiplex PCR was the method, and the copy in TCRdb shows in-frame clones only, minus some. This table has roughly 48,000 clones, around 93% appearing once. The chain joins TRBV28 to TRBJ1-1; 7 bases map to TRBD1. Material for sequencing was PBMCs. This receptor was taken from a woman aged 40 to 50 with head and neck cancer. Written as DNA, the CDR3 is TGTGCCAGCAGTTTATGGCAGGGGGGATTGCGGGGAGCTGAAGCTTTCTTT. Translation: CASSLWQGGLRGAEAFF.